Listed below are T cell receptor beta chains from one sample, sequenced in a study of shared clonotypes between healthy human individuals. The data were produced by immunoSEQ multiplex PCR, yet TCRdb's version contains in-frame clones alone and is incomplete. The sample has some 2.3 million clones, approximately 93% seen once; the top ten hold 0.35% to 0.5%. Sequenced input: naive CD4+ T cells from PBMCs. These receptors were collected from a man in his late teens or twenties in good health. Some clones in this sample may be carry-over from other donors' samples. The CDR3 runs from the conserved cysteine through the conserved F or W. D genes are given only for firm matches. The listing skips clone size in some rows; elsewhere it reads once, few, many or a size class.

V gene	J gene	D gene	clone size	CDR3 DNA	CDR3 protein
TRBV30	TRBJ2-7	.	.	TGTGCCTGGAGTGGAACCGGGACACTCGAGCAGTACTTC	CAWSGTGTLEQYF
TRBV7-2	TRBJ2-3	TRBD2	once	TGTGCCAGCAGCCCTAGCGGGAGGAGGACAGATACGCAGTATTTT	CASSPSGRRTDTQYF
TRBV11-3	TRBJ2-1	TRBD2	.	TGTGCCAGCAGCTTAGGGACTAGCGGGACAAATGAGCAGTTCTTC	CASSLGTSGTNEQFF
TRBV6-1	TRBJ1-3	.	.	TGTGCCAGCAGGGGCAGCTCTGGAAACACCATATATTTT	CASRGSSGNTIYF
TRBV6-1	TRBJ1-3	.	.	TGTGCCCTCCGATTCGATGGGGGCTCTGGAAACACCATATATTTT	CALRFDGGSGNTIYF
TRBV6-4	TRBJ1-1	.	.	TGTGCCAGCAGTGAGACGGGGCGTCGTTTTGAGGCTGAAGCTTTCTTT	CASSETGRRFEAEAFF
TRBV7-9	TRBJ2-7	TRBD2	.	TGTGCCAGCAGCTTAGGTACTAGCGGGAGCTCGGGGGAGCAGTACTTC	CASSLGTSGSSGEQYF
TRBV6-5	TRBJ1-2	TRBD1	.	TGTGCCAGCAGCGCCCGACAGGGGGCTAACTATGGCTACACCTTC	CASSARQGANYGYTF
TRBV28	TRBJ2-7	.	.	TGTGCCACCGATTCTAGGACAGTGAGACCCTACGAGCAGTACTTC	CATDSRTVRPYEQYF
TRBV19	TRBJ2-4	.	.	TGTGCCAGTAGTATCGGGCTGGGCGGCCGTAGAGCCAAAAACATTCAGTACTTC	CASSIGLGGRRAKNIQYF
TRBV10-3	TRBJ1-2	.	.	TGTGCCATCAAGCCGTCGGACACGGGGACCGGTGGCTACACCTTC	CAIKPSDTGTGGYTF
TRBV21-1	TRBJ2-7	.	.	TGTGCCAGCAGCAAAAGGGTCAGGACAGGCGGGCCCTACGAGCAGTACTTC	CASSKRVRTGGPYEQYF
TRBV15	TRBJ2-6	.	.	TGTGCCACCATTAGGGAAGGGGCCAACGTCCTGACTTTC	CATIREGANVLTF
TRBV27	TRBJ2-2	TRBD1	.	TGTGCCAGCAGTCGACTCCGGGACAGTTTTCGTGGGGAGCTGTTTTTT	CASSRLRDSFRGELFF
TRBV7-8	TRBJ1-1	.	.	TGTGCCAGCTCCTCAAAGGTACGAGACACTGAAGCTTTCTTT	CASSSKVRDTEAFF
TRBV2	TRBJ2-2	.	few	TGTGCCAGCGGCGACCCCCAACTCTCCTCCGGGGAGCTGTTTTTT	CASGDPQLSSGELFF
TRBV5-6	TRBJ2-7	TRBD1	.	TGTGCCAGCAGCTGGGGACAGCTCAGCGACGAGCAGTACTTC	CASSWGQLSDEQYF
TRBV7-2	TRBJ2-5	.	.	TGTGCCAGCAGCTCCCCCCGAGTGGGTAGGCAGACCCAGTACTTC	CASSSPRVGRQTQYF